The entry below gives a single TCR beta chain sequence along with its context. Its antigen is not known. The PBMCs were sourced from fresh peripheral blood (approximately 9.6 ml). This specimen comes from a study of T cells in Graves' hyperthyroidism and ophthalmopathy. The CDR3 contains 10 residues. Germline CDR1 SQVTM, CDR2 ANQGSEA. RNA transcripts yielded amplified TCR beta CDR3 regions. RT-PCR in the first round (using the HTBI primer set) targeted the TCR CDR3. Via MiXCR, TCRdb re-called the multiplex PCR reads, giving one row per CDR3 protein. The sample yields 300,000 to 450,000 distinct CDR3 sequences, more than 15% seen once. Study-level points and caveats: Blood samples included most of the expanded thyroid clonotypes exceeding 0.001.

Sequencing input: blood. The chain is built from TRBV29-1 and TRBJ2-3; D call uncertain. The sequence came from a woman younger than 35 with Graves' hyperthyroidism that later progressed to Graves' ophthalmopathy. The CDR3: CGPVTDTQYF. The CDR3 bases are TGCGGGCCGGTGACAGATACGCAGTATTTT.